This TCR beta chain was found in a study of T cells in women clearing cervical HPV infection. Study-wide context: With HLA typing for only a few women, HLA confounding remains possible. Study-level findings and limits: Repertoire richness, not evenness, was significantly elevated in CIN3+ cases versus controls. Richness differences could reflect unmeasured T-cell content per sample.

For this clone: Antigen specificity is unknown. The CDR3 goes on 3 residues after the read ends, and that part is filled in from the germline J gene.

From germline, CDR1 is DFQATT and CDR2 SNEGSKA (reference sequence). The J segment lost 4 bases and the V segment lost 6 bases, leaving 5 bases of the junction unmatched. The length of the CDR3 is 13 residues. Sequencing used immunoSEQ multiplex PCR; TCRdb keeps in-frame clones, though not all of them. This sample's table has some 16,000 clones. This receptor was identified in a woman aged 18-70 years with a cervical HPV16 infection that either progressed to CIN3+ or cleared (not recorded which). The chain couples TRBV20-1 to TRBJ2-2, with TRBD2 matching over 7 bases. Specimen: blood buffy coat. CDR3: CSAGGIGTGELFF. The sequenced part of the CDR3 DNA is TGCAGTGCCGGGGGGATCGGCACCGGGGAG.